Below, 25 T cell receptor beta chains from the same sample are listed, as sequenced in a study of blood T cell repertoires in COVID-19. Measured with immunoSEQ multiplex PCR; TCRdb has only the in-frame clones, and not every one. Here the sample spans over 250,000 clones, around 92% being singletons. The sequenced material came from PBMCs or T cells enriched from blood (not recorded which). The receptors shown here come from a woman aged 55 to 70 who had recovered from COVID-19.

The chain is built from TRBV19 and TRBJ2-7; tentative D call: TRBD2 (5 bases). The CDR3 is 13 amino acids. Germline V gene lookup returns CDR1 LNHDA and CDR2 SQIVND (reference sequence). Trimming took 7 bases from V and 7 from J, leaving 17 bases between them. The CDR3 DNA follows: TGTGCCAGTATGGGTCCGGGAAATTGGGAGCAGTACTTC. This sequence encodes CASMGPGNWEQYF.

This clone was detected only once. The rearrangement links TRBV9 to TRBJ2-3; no definite D call. V shed 4 bases and J shed 2 bases, with 11 bases lying between them. The CDR3 has 14 amino acids. Germline-derived CDR1 and CDR2 are SGDLS and YYNGEE. The CDR3 reads CASSLYEFTDTQYF. CDR3 nucleotide sequence: TGTGCCAGCAGCCTCTATGAGTTCACAGATACGCAGTATTTT.

The chain links TRBV11-1 to TRBJ2-7; 7 bases match TRBD1. CDR3 size: 16 residues. Germline V gene sequence: CDR1 SGHAT, CDR2 FQDESV (reference sequence). The V segment lost 0 bases and the J segment 2 bases; nucleotides outside the gene matches: 7. The CDR3: CASSLAPGTATYEQYF. CDR3 DNA: TGTGCCAGCAGCTTAGCGCCAGGGACAGCTACCTACGAGCAGTACTTC.

The chain couples TRBV5-8 to TRBJ1-4; 10 bases match TRBD1. The V gene's germline CDR1 is SGHTS and CDR2 YDEGEE. The CDR3 loop spans 15 amino acids. J lost 4 bases, V lost 3 bases, and 3 bases had no gene match. In DNA, the CDR3 is TGTGCCAGCAGCTCTGGACAGGGGGTTAATGAAAAACTGTTTTTT. Its translation: CASSSGQGVNEKLFF.

The chain's CDR3 is CASTLPPGLAGPANTGELFF. In nucleotides, the CDR3 is TGCGCCAGCACCCTCCCACCGGGACTAGCGGGGCCCGCGAACACCGGGGAGCTGTTTTTT. This chain connects TRBV5-1 to TRBJ2-2, with 13 positions matching TRBD2. V was pared by 6 bases and J by 0 bases, with 14 bases of the junction left unmatched. Germline CDR1 SGHRS, CDR2 YFSETQ. The CDR3 loop spans 20 amino acids.

As concerns this clone: The junction departs from germline at one end; a sequencing error may be responsible. The rearrangement uses TRBV7-7 and TRBJ2-3; the D gene is possibly TRBD2 (5 bases). From germline, CDR1 is SSHAT and CDR2 FNYEAQ (reference sequence). The CDR3 spans 17 residues. The CDR3: CASSPTTGLSSTDTQYF. CDR3 nucleotides: TGTGCTAGCAGTCCCACTACGGGGTTATCTAGCACAGATACGCAGTATTTT.

The genes are TRBV9 and TRBJ1-1; D gene uncertain. V was clipped by 0 bases and J by 6 bases, with 9 bases between them. Germline CDR1 is SGDLS and CDR2 is YYNGEE. The CDR3 sequence is 13 residues long. In nucleotides, the CDR3 is TGTGCCAGCAGCGTAGGCAGTAAACCTGAAGCTTTCTTT. Residues: CASSVGSKPEAFF.

The gene calls are TRBV7-9 and TRBJ1-2, with D maybe TRBD1 (5 bases). CDR1 and CDR2 from the germline V gene are SEHNR and FQNEAQ (reference sequence). There are 14 residues in the CDR3. The V and J ends lost 4 bases and 3 bases respectively, with 12 bases between them. CDR3 coding DNA: TGTGCCAGCAGCTCACTGGGGACTTACTATGGCTACACCTTC. This encodes CASSSLGTYYGYTF. The full variable domain, with the rest looked up from reference TRBV7-9 and TRBJ1-2, is DTGVSQNPRHKITKRGQNVTFRCDPISEHNRLYWYRQTLGQGPEFLTYFQNEAQLEKSRLLSDRFSAERPKGSFSTLEIQRTEQGDSAMYLCASSSLGTYYGYTFGSGTRLTVV.

The V gene is TRBV3-1 (or the pseudogene TRBV3-2), the J gene TRBJ1-2; 8 nucleotides agree with TRBD1. Trimming at V came to 4 bases and at J to 3 bases, leaving 4 bases not matched to a gene. Germline V gene lookup returns CDR1 LGHDT and CDR2 YNNKEL (reference sequence). CDR3 length equals 14 residues. CDR3 in DNA: TGTGCCAGCAGCCCCAAGGGACAGGACTATGGCTACACCTTC. Translating it yields CASSPKGQDYGYTF.

The gene calls are TRBV10-3 and TRBJ1-1, with a weak D call TRBD1 (6 bases). This CDR3 has 13 residues. Germline V gene sequence: CDR1 ENHRY, CDR2 SYGVKD. The CDR3 sequence is CAPPGAGDTEAFF. The CDR3 bases are TGTGCACCACCAGGGGCGGGGGACACTGAAGCTTTCTTT.

The J gene is TRBJ2-1, the V gene TRBV28, with D possibly TRBD2 on 7 matching bases. This CDR3 region has 15 residues. V shed 3 bases and J shed 8 bases, with 17 bases lying between them. From germline, CDR1 is MDHEN and CDR2 SYDVKM. The CDR3 loop reads CASSFPMKGGDEQFF. CDR3 in DNA: TGTGCCAGCAGTTTCCCTATGAAAGGGGGGGATGAGCAGTTCTTC.

The chain employs TRBV3-1 (or the pseudogene TRBV3-2) and TRBJ1-2, with TRBD1 identical over 9 bases. This CDR3 has 13 amino acids. The trim removed 6 bases at V and 4 bases at J, leaving 3 bases unmatched. Germline V gene data show CDR1 as LGHDT and CDR2 as YNNKEL (reference sequence). CDR3 amino acids: CASREGQGYGYTF. CDR3 coding DNA: TGTGCCAGCAGAGAGGGACAGGGCTATGGCTACACCTTC.

The chain has TRBV30 and TRBJ1-2; a possible D gene is TRBD1 (5 bases). CDR3 size: 13 residues. The V and J ends lost 3 bases and 3 bases respectively, with 11 bases between them. The germline V gene has CDR1 GTSNPN and CDR2 SVGIG (reference sequence). The CDR3 DNA reads as TGTGCCTGGAGGACAGTAGCATACTATGGCTACACCTTC. Amino acid sequence: CAWRTVAYYGYTF.

This chain uses TRBV30 with TRBJ1-4; D is ambiguous. Trimming removed 8 bases at V and 0 bases at J, with 19 bases between. Germline V gene lookup returns CDR1 GTSNPN and CDR2 SVGIG (reference sequence). The length of the CDR3 is 16 residues. The CDR3 protein is CAGTGSEGPTNEKLFF. The CDR3 DNA follows: TGTGCCGGAACCGGTTCGGAGGGCCCAACTAATGAAAAACTGTTTTTT.

The chain is built from TRBV19 and TRBJ1-3, with D unclear. This CDR3 contains 14 residues. Between the trimmed V and J ends, which lost 4 bases and 0 bases, there was a span of 7 bases. In germline, CDR1 is LNHDA, CDR2 SQIVND (reference sequence). CDR3: CASSRQISGNTIYF. The CDR3 nucleotides read TGTGCCAGTAGTAGGCAGATCTCTGGAAACACCATATATTTT. The complete variable domain, with remaining parts taken from reference TRBV19 and TRBJ1-3, reads DGGITQSPKYLFRKEGQNVTLSCEQNLNHDAMYWYRQDPGQGLRLIYYSQIVNDFQKGDIAEGYSVSREKKESFPLTVTSAQKNPTAFYLCASSRQISGNTIYFGEGSWLTVV.

This chain joins TRBV30 and TRBJ1-5; D not certain. The CDR3 has 13 residues. Germline V gene sequence: CDR1 GTSNPN, CDR2 SVGIG (reference sequence). V was pared by 2 bases and J by 0 bases, with 5 bases between. As DNA, the CDR3 is TGTGCCTGGAGTCCAGATAGCAATCAGCCCCAGCATTTT. Translation gives CAWSPDSNQPQHF.

The rearrangement links TRBV10-3 to TRBJ2-1, with a possible D match to TRBD1 (5 bases). The CDR3 runs 14 residues. CDR1 is ENHRY and CDR2 is SYGVKD in the germline V gene. V gave up 3 bases and J gave up 2 bases, with 8 bases separating them. The CDR3 DNA is TGTGCCATCAGTGATAGGACAACCTACAATGAGCAGTTCTTC. It codes for CAISDRTTYNEQFF.

This chain joins TRBV19 and TRBJ2-7, with 10 bases lining up with TRBD1. The CDR3 is made up of 15 amino acids. CDR1 LNHDA and CDR2 SQIVND come from the germline V gene (reference sequence). Trimming at V came to 6 bases and at J to 4 bases, leaving 9 bases not matched to a gene. CDR3 nucleotides: TGTGCCAGTAGGGTCGGGACAGGGGTTTGGTACGAGCAGTACTTC. Translating it yields CASRVGTGVWYEQYF.

V and J are TRBV3-1 (or the pseudogene TRBV3-2) and TRBJ1-4; TRBD1 matches at 8 bases. Germline-derived CDR1 and CDR2 are LGHDT and YNNKEL (reference sequence). The CDR3 loop spans 15 amino acids. J gave up 4 bases and V 4 bases, and 5 bases lay outside the gene matches. CDR3 bases: TGTGCCAGCAGCCTCGGGACAGGCCATAATGAAAAACTGTTTTTT. Amino acids: CASSLGTGHNEKLFF.

The rearrangement links TRBV19 to TRBJ1-2; possibly TRBD1 for D (5 bases). This CDR3 has 14 residues. Trimming removed 4 bases from V and 2 bases from J, with 11 bases in between. Germline CDR1 and CDR2: LNHDA and SQIVND (reference sequence). This CDR3 reads CASSSSQGNYGYTF. The CDR3 bases are TGTGCCAGTAGTAGTAGCCAGGGAAACTATGGCTACACCTTC.

CDR3 in DNA: TGTGCCAGTAGTCCCCGAGGCCTAGCGGGGACGCAAGAGACCCAGTACTTC. As protein: CASSPRGLAGTQETQYF. The chain couples TRBV19 to TRBJ2-5; 9 bases map to TRBD2. Germline lookup yields CDR1 LNHDA and CDR2 SQIVND (reference sequence). This CDR3 has 17 residues. J lost 2 bases, V lost 5 bases, and 12 bases had no gene match.

The count of this clone is one. The CDR3 DNA reads as TGTGCCACCGGGACAGGGGATGTAGATACGCAGTATTTT. Protein sequence: CATGTGDVDTQYF. This chain links TRBV6-6 with TRBJ2-3; 10 bases align to TRBD1. V shed 10 bases and J 5 bases; nucleotides not matched to a gene: 6. The germline V gene encodes CDR1 MNHNY and CDR2 SVGAGI (reference sequence). CDR3 length: 13 residues.

The V call is TRBV5-8, the J call TRBJ1-5; 12 nucleotides align to TRBD1. The CDR3 loop spans 17 amino acids. V shed 6 bases, J shed 2 bases, and the junction held 9 bases outside the gene matches. Germline V gene lookup returns CDR1 SGHTS and CDR2 YDEGEE. This chain's CDR3 is CASNLGQGARGNQPQHF. In nucleotides, the CDR3 is TGTGCCAGCAACCTGGGACAGGGGGCGCGGGGCAATCAGCCCCAGCATTTT.

The chain joins TRBV5-1 to TRBJ1-2; 8 bases are a match to TRBD1. Germline CDR1 SGHRS, CDR2 YFSETQ. Trimming removed 3 bases from V and 3 bases from J; junction bases left unmatched: 4. The CDR3 contains 14 residues. The CDR3 loop reads CASSSQQGDYGYTF. CDR3 coding DNA: TGCGCCAGCAGCTCGCAACAGGGGGACTATGGCTACACCTTC.

V usage is TRBV24-1 and J usage is TRBJ2-2; no clear D. Trimming removed 0 bases at V and 5 bases at J, with 3 bases between. The germline gives CDR1 KGHDR, CDR2 SFDVKD. This CDR3 is 13 amino acids long. The CDR3 region is CATSDLLTGELFF. CDR3 nucleotides: TGTGCCACCAGTGATTTGTTAACCGGGGAGCTGTTTTTT.